These 10 T cell receptor beta chains were sequenced from one sample in a study of T cell repertoires in cytomegalovirus infection. No antigen has been assigned to these receptors. TCRdb ran MiXCR on the reads and lists one entry per CDR3 protein. The data contain roughly 340,000 distinct CDR3 sequences, almost 30% of them singletons. Specimen: cultured PBMCs, collected from culture after CMV antigen stimulation. The receptors stem from a human donor in good health (CMV status not recorded). Some clones in this sample may be carry-over from other donors' samples.

V usage is TRBV2 and J usage is TRBJ2-7; D is perhaps TRBD2 (6 bases). CDR3 length: 12 amino acids. CDR1 and CDR2 (germline): SNHLY, FYNNEI. Trimming took 6 bases from V and 6 from J, leaving 12 bases between them. The CDR3: CASRALGGEQYF. DNA of the CDR3: TGTGCCAGCAGGGCCCTCGGGGGCGAGCAGTACTTC.

This clonotype was seen more than once but under ten times. The chain links TRBV19 to TRBJ1-2; no reliable D call. CDR1 is LNHDA, CDR2 SQIVND, per germline (reference sequence). Deletions cut 2 bases from V and 6 bases from J, with 4 bases between. This CDR3 has 11 residues. The CDR3 sequence: CASSITDGYTF. The CDR3 DNA reads as TGTGCCAGTAGTATAACCGATGGCTACACCTTC. The variable domain in full, completed from reference TRBV19 and TRBJ1-2, reads DGGITQSPKYLFRKEGQNVTLSCEQNLNHDAMYWYRQDPGQGLRLIYYSQIVNDFQKGDIAEGYSVSREKKESFPLTVTSAQKNPTAFYLCASSITDGYTFGSGTRLTVV.

The V call is TRBV5-1, the J call TRBJ1-5; a possible D gene is TRBD1 (5 bases). Trimming took off 3 bases at V and 4 bases at J, with 8 bases between the two ends. This CDR3 contains 13 residues. Per germline, CDR1 SGHRS and CDR2 YFSETQ. CDR3 loop: CASSSGDNQPQHF. The DNA for the CDR3 is TGCGCCAGCAGCTCGGGGGATAATCAGCCCCAGCATTTT.

The chain links TRBV15 to TRBJ2-1; 11 nucleotides line up with TRBD2. The V gene's germline CDR1 is LNHNV and CDR2 YYDKDF (reference sequence). Unmatched junction bases numbered 8, after V lost 3 bases and J lost 7 bases. CDR3 length: 16 amino acids. The CDR3 DNA follows: TGTGCCACCAGCAGTCTACTAGCGGGAGTCAGGAATGAGCAGTTCTTC. It codes for CATSSLLAGVRNEQFF.

This clonotype has just a few counts. The chain carries TRBV3-1 and TRBJ2-1, with 13 bases identical to TRBD2. This CDR3 is 15 amino acids long. J was trimmed by 9 bases and V by 3 bases; bases with no gene match: 5. Germline values: CDR1 LGHDT, CDR2 YNNKEL (reference sequence). As DNA, the CDR3 is TGTGCCAGCAGCCAGACTAGCGGGAGGTTGGGTGAGCAGTTCTTC. This encodes CASSQTSGRLGEQFF.

The CDR3 spells CASSQPPTRFRRDNEQFF. CDR3 in DNA: TGCGCCAGCAGCCAGCCGCCCACTAGGTTTAGGAGGGACAATGAGCAGTTCTTC. The V and J genes are TRBV4-1 and TRBJ2-1, with a possible D match to TRBD2 (6 bases). The V end was cut by 3 bases, the J end by 5 bases, with 23 bases between. This CDR3 has 18 amino acids. Germline V gene lookup returns CDR1 MGHRA and CDR2 YSYEKL.

The rearrangement links TRBV11-2 to TRBJ1-2; D gene unclear. Between the trimmed V and J ends, which lost 1 base and 2 bases, there was a span of 8 bases. This CDR3 region has 14 residues. CDR1 and CDR2 (germline): SGHAT, FQNNGV. CDR3 coding DNA: TGTGCCAGCAGCTTAGGACACAAGAACTATGGCTACACCTTC. This encodes CASSLGHKNYGYTF.

This chain connects TRBV6-5 to TRBJ2-3, with 10 bases matching TRBD2. The CDR3 sequence is 14 residues long. With 10 bases clipped from V and 4 bases from J, the junction kept 8 bases outside the gene matches. Germline CDR1 is MNHEY and CDR2 is SVGAGI. The CDR3 protein is CATRTSGIPDTQYF. As DNA, the CDR3 is TGTGCCACTCGGACTAGCGGTATTCCAGATACGCAGTATTTT.

The CDR3 DNA follows: TGTGCCAGTAGTCCACGGCCCATTCAGTACTTC. Protein sequence: CASSPRPIQYF. V and J are TRBV19 and TRBJ2-4; no reliable D call. Germline CDR1 LNHDA, CDR2 SQIVND (reference sequence). The ends were cut back, 5 bases at V and 9 bases at J, with 8 bases in the middle. This CDR3 spans 11 amino acids. Looking up the rest from reference TRBV19 and TRBJ2-4 gives the full variable domain: DGGITQSPKYLFRKEGQNVTLSCEQNLNHDAMYWYRQDPGQGLRLIYYSQIVNDFQKGDIAEGYSVSREKKESFPLTVTSAQKNPTAFYLCASSPRPIQYFGAGTRLSVL.

The table lists this clonotype with a few counts. V usage is TRBV19 and J usage is TRBJ2-2; TRBD1 matches at 8 bases. Trimming at V came to 5 bases and at J to 4 bases, leaving 6 bases not matched to a gene. This CDR3 spans 15 amino acids. CDR1 and CDR2 (germline): LNHDA, SQIVND (reference sequence). The CDR3 nucleotides are TGTGCCAGTAGTTCCGGGACAGGAGCCACCGGGGAGCTGTTTTTT. Amino acids: CASSSGTGATGELFF. The whole variable domain, remainder taken from reference TRBV19 and TRBJ2-2, is DGGITQSPKYLFRKEGQNVTLSCEQNLNHDAMYWYRQDPGQGLRLIYYSQIVNDFQKGDIAEGYSVSREKKESFPLTVTSAQKNPTAFYLCASSSGTGATGELFFGEGSRLTVL.